This entry lists 27 T cell receptor beta chains sequenced from one sample in a study of blood T cell repertoires in COVID-19. Clones were sequenced by immunoSEQ multiplex PCR, and TCRdb holds only the in-frame ones, with some missing. Altogether roughly 230,000 clones are present, approximately 85% being singletons, with the ten largest covering 4% to 6%. Sequenced material: peripheral blood. The receptor set was obtained from a man aged 45-65 years with COVID-19, enrolled during active disease.

The chain carries TRBV4-3 and TRBJ1-1, with 9 nucleotides matching TRBD1. Looked up from germline, CDR1 is LGHNA and CDR2 is YSLEER. The CDR3 totals 18 residues. J gave up 0 bases and V 0 bases, and 8 bases lay outside the gene matches. The chain's CDR3 is CASSQDSLQGAMNTEAFF. The CDR3 DNA sequence: TGCGCCAGCAGCCAAGATTCGTTACAGGGGGCGATGAACACTGAAGCTTTCTTT.

V is TRBV10-3 and J is TRBJ2-7; D might be TRBD1 (6 bases). Trimming took 2 bases from V and 4 from J, leaving 15 bases between them. Germline V CDR1 and CDR2: ENHRY, SYGVKD. The CDR3 covers 15 residues. The CDR3 is CAISEVAGEMYEQYF. As DNA, the CDR3 is TGTGCCATCAGTGAGGTGGCAGGGGAAATGTACGAGCAGTACTTC.

The gene calls are TRBV10-3 and TRBJ2-1, with D possibly TRBD1 on 6 matching bases. The V gene lost 0 bases and the J gene lost 15 bases, with 18 bases spanning the gap. Germline V lookup: CDR1 ENHRY, CDR2 SYGVKD. The CDR3 sequence is 14 residues long. CDR3 DNA: TGTGCCATCAGTGAGTCGACCGACAGGTTGAGTCGGTTCTTC. Amino acids: CAISESTDRLSRFF.

In its sample, this clone was seen once. The genes are TRBV7-9 and TRBJ2-7, with D possibly TRBD2 on 6 matching bases. Trimming stripped 4 bases from V and 7 bases from J, with 11 bases between. The CDR3 contains 12 residues. Germline CDR1 and CDR2: SEHNR and FQNEAQ (reference sequence). The CDR3 region has the DNA TGTGCCAGCAGCTCCCGGCGGGGAGAGCAGTACTTC. This codes for CASSSRRGEQYF.

This chain joins TRBV7-3 and TRBJ2-1, with 11 bases lining up with TRBD2. This CDR3 is built from 15 residues. Germline CDR1 and CDR2: SGHTA and FQGTGA. J gave up 9 bases and V 1 base, and 5 bases lay outside the gene matches. For the CDR3, the DNA is TGTGCCAGCAGCTTAATAGCGGGGGGGCCGATTGAGCAGTTCTTC. Translated: CASSLIAGGPIEQFF.

The chain has TRBV28 and TRBJ2-3; D possibly corresponds to TRBD2 (5 bases). This CDR3 is built from 14 residues. Trimming took 10 bases from V and 1 from J, leaving 15 bases between them. Germline assignment: CDR1 MDHEN and CDR2 SYDVKM. CDR3 coding DNA: TGTGCCATCCCCGGGGTGGAGGGCACAGATACGCAGTATTTT. It codes for CAIPGVEGTDTQYF. Variable domain in full (rest from reference TRBV28 and TRBJ2-3): DVKVTQSSRYLVKRTGEKVFLECVQDMDHENMFWYRQDPGLGLRLIYFSYDVKMKEKGDIPEGYSVSREKKERFSLILESASTNQTSMYLCAIPGVEGTDTQYFGPGTRLTVL.

This chain links TRBV4-3 with TRBJ1-6, with D unresolved. CDR1 is LGHNA, CDR2 YSLEER, per germline. Trimming pared 1 base from V and 0 bases from J, leaving 10 bases between. The CDR3 totals 17 residues. In DNA form, the CDR3 reads TGCGCCAGCAGCCAAGGGTCTATCGGCTCCTATAATTCACCCCTCCACTTT. Translation gives CASSQGSIGSYNSPLHF.

The chain links TRBV6-5 to TRBJ1-5, with no clear D. Germline CDR1 reads MNHEY; CDR2 reads SVGAGI. This CDR3 region has 15 residues. Trimming took off 8 bases at V and 0 bases at J, with 14 bases between the two ends. CDR3 DNA sequence: TGTGCCAGCTGCTCTTACGGAGGTAGCAATCAGCCCCAGCATTTT. Its protein is CASCSYGGSNQPQHF.

The V gene is TRBV21-1, the J gene TRBJ1-5; no check of the table's D call, TRBD1, against the DNA was made. TRBV21-1 is labeled a pseudogene. The length of the CDR3 is 16 residues. CDR3 DNA: TGTGCCAGCAGCAAAGCGCTAAAGACAGGGGATCAGCCCCAGCATTTT. Its translation is CASSKALKTGDQPQHF.

The chain links TRBV3-1 (or the pseudogene TRBV3-2) to TRBJ1-4; D ambiguous. CDR1 and CDR2 (germline): LGHDT, YNNKEL (reference sequence). CDR3 length: 17 amino acids. V gave up 0 bases and J gave up 0 bases, with 11 bases separating them. The CDR3 here is CASSQDLPSATNEKLFF. The CDR3 DNA is TGTGCCAGCAGCCAAGATTTACCCTCGGCAACTAATGAAAAACTGTTTTTT.

This clone was seen just once. This CDR3 reads CASSLNSGGSTDTQYF. The CDR3 coding sequence is TGTGCCAGCAGCTTAAATAGCGGGGGGAGCACAGATACGCAGTATTTT. This chain uses TRBV5-4 with TRBJ2-3, with 10 bases that match TRBD2. The CDR3 totals 16 residues. Germline lookup yields CDR1 SGHNT and CDR2 YYREEE (reference sequence). Trimming removed 2 bases from V and 0 bases from J; junction bases left unmatched: 3.

This chain connects TRBV28 to TRBJ2-1, with a weak D call TRBD1 (5 bases). From germline, CDR1 is MDHEN and CDR2 SYDVKM. This CDR3 has 13 residues. The V and J ends lost 5 bases and 7 bases respectively, with 12 bases between them. CDR3 coding DNA: TGTGCCAGCAGTGCAGGGTATGGGAATGAGCAGTTCTTC. Its translation: CASSAGYGNEQFF. Based on the CDR3 plus reference TRBV28 and TRBJ2-1, the full variable domain is DVKVTQSSRYLVKRTGEKVFLECVQDMDHENMFWYRQDPGLGLRLIYFSYDVKMKEKGDIPEGYSVSREKKERFSLILESASTNQTSMYLCASSAGYGNEQFFGPGTRLTVL.

This clone was observed at least ten times. The rearrangement uses TRBV29-1 and TRBJ2-1, with 7 nucleotides matching TRBD1. Trimming took 8 bases from V and 10 from J; bases not matched to a gene: 5. Looked up from germline, CDR1 is SQVTM and CDR2 is ANQGSEA. This CDR3 has 10 amino acids. CDR3 loop: CSYRDSEQFF. CDR3 DNA: TGCAGCTACAGGGACAGCGAGCAGTTCTTC.

This rearrangement joins TRBV18 to TRBJ2-1, with 10 nucleotides matching TRBD1. Trimming cost V 4 bases and J 3 bases; bases outside gene matches: 3. The CDR3 is 15 residues long. Per the germline V gene, CDR1 is KGHSH and CDR2 is LQKENI. The CDR3 nucleotides read TGTGCCAGCTCACGCGGACAGGGGGGCTACAATGAGCAGTTCTTC. It specifies CASSRGQGGYNEQFF.

J is TRBJ2-1 and V is TRBV5-8; 9 bases agree with TRBD1. This CDR3 has 16 residues. Germline V CDR1 and CDR2: SGHTS, YDEGEE. The V segment lost 4 bases and the J segment 8 bases; nucleotides outside the gene matches: 13. The CDR3 sequence is CASSKDRDRVLDEQFF. The CDR3 DNA is TGTGCCAGCAGCAAAGACCGGGACAGGGTTCTGGATGAGCAGTTCTTC. The full variable domain, its missing parts supplied by reference TRBV5-8 and TRBJ2-1, is EAGVTQSPTHLIKTRGQQATLRCSPISGHTSVYWYQQALGLGLQFLLWYDEGEERNRGNFPPRFSGRQFPNYSSELNVNALELEDSALYLCASSKDRDRVLDEQFFGPGTRLTVL.

V usage is TRBV5-1 and J usage is TRBJ2-3, with 11 bases lining up with TRBD2. V was clipped by 3 bases and J by 3 bases; unmatched bases: 6. The CDR3 is made up of 16 amino acids. The germline V gene encodes CDR1 SGHRS and CDR2 YFSETQ. The CDR3 nucleotides are TGCGCCAGCAGCTCTATAGCGGGGGGGCCGACAGATACGCAGTATTTT. Translating gives CASSSIAGGPTDTQYF. Drawing the rest from reference TRBV5-1 and TRBJ2-3, the complete variable domain is KAGVTQTPRYLIKTRGQQVTLSCSPISGHRSVSWYQQTPGQGLQFLFEYFSETQRNKGNFPGRFSGRQFSNSRSEMNVSTLELGDSALYLCASSSIAGGPTDTQYFGPGTRLTVL.

This chain joins TRBV28 and TRBJ1-5, with no clear D. The CDR3 runs 15 residues. CDR1 and CDR2 (germline): MDHEN, SYDVKM. Trimming pared 7 bases from V and 1 base from J, leaving 14 bases between. The CDR3 sequence: CASITGIRSNQPQHF. The CDR3 bases are TGTGCCAGCATAACGGGAATTCGGAGCAATCAGCCCCAGCATTTT.

A few counts support this clone. The chain combines TRBV4-1 with TRBJ1-1, with D possibly matching TRBD1 (6 bases). There are 14 residues in the CDR3. The germline gives CDR1 MGHRA, CDR2 YSYEKL. Trimming took 5 bases from V and 7 from J, leaving 17 bases between them. The CDR3 here is CASSSLGTRSEAFF. As DNA, the CDR3 is TGCGCCAGCAGCAGCCTCGGGACACGGAGTGAAGCTTTCTTT.

On this clone: At one end the junction does not follow the germline gene, possibly because of a read error. The rearrangement joins TRBV10-3 to TRBJ2-3; the match to TRBD2 covers 7 bases. Germline V CDR1 and CDR2: ENHRY, SYGVKD. This CDR3 has 13 amino acids. The CDR3 nucleotides are TGTGCCATCAGTGAGCCCGGGGGACTATCCGCTGATTTT. Translated, it gives CAISEPGGLSADF.

This clone was seen a few times. V is TRBV5-1 and J is TRBJ2-6, with D uncertain. CDR3 length: 17 residues. Trimming cost V 2 bases and J 0 bases, with 12 bases left between them. Germline V gene data show CDR1 as SGHRS and CDR2 as YFSETQ. DNA of the CDR3: TGCGCCAGCAGCTTAACCCGACCGGGCTCTGGGGCCAACGTCCTGACTTTC. It codes for CASSLTRPGSGANVLTF. Full variable domain (rest looked up from reference TRBV5-1 and TRBJ2-6): KAGVTQTPRYLIKTRGQQVTLSCSPISGHRSVSWYQQTPGQGLQFLFEYFSETQRNKGNFPGRFSGRQFSNSRSEMNVSTLELGDSALYLCASSLTRPGSGANVLTFGAGSRLTVL.

The chain is built from TRBV5-4 and TRBJ2-7; D perhaps matches TRBD1 (7 bases). The ends were cut back, 0 bases at V and 4 bases at J, with 17 bases in the middle. The CDR3 is 16 amino acids. Germline V gives CDR1 SGHNT, CDR2 YYREEE (reference sequence). CDR3 sequence reads: CASSLGSAGGRYEQYF. The DNA for the CDR3 is TGTGCCAGCAGCTTGGGGAGTGCAGGGGGGCGATACGAGCAGTACTTC.

This clone was picked up one time. The chain couples TRBV7-6 to TRBJ2-5, with TRBD2 matching over 13 bases. CDR3 length: 15 amino acids. Per germline, CDR1 SGHVS and CDR2 FNYEAQ. After removal of 3 bases from V and 2 bases from J, the junction contained 0 bases not matched to a gene. CDR3 bases: TGTGCCAGCAGCTTGGGACTAGCGGGGCAAGAGACCCAGTACTTC. Translation gives CASSLGLAGQETQYF.

The chain is built from TRBV4-1 and TRBJ1-2, with D uncertain. The CDR3 sequence is 15 residues long. Germline V gives CDR1 MGHRA, CDR2 YSYEKL. V was shortened by 0 bases and J by 2 bases, with 10 bases between the two germline ends. CDR3 residues: CASSQDLALNYGYTF. The CDR3 DNA sequence: TGCGCCAGCAGCCAAGATTTAGCTCTCAACTATGGCTACACCTTC.

The chain's CDR3 is CASRKGEGFAEAFF. The CDR3 nucleotides are TGTGCCAGCAGGAAGGGGGAAGGGTTTGCTGAAGCTTTCTTT. V usage is TRBV7-9 and J usage is TRBJ1-1; maybe TRBD1 (6 bases). The CDR3 is made up of 14 amino acids. V lost 6 bases and J 6 bases, leaving 17 bases between the germline ends. CDR1 is SEHNR and CDR2 is FQNEAQ in the germline V gene (reference sequence).

The CDR3 loop reads CASSYSNYRGYTF. As DNA, the CDR3 is TGTGCCAGCAGTTACAGTAACTATCGAGGCTACACCTTC. The chain links TRBV6-5 to TRBJ1-2; D gene unclear. Germline CDR1 and CDR2: MNHEY and SVGAGI. Trimming left V 2 bases short and J 8 bases short, with 12 bases between. CDR3 length: 13 residues.

This chain uses TRBV28 with TRBJ2-2, with 9 nucleotides matching TRBD1. Unmatched junction bases numbered 5, after V lost 6 bases and J lost 3 bases. CDR1 is MDHEN, CDR2 SYDVKM, per germline. This CDR3 is 15 amino acids long. The CDR3 region has the DNA TGTGCCAGCAGGGGGACAGGGAGTCACACCGGGGAGCTGTTTTTT. Amino acid sequence: CASRGTGSHTGELFF.

The chain combines TRBV9 with TRBJ2-7, with D tentatively TRBD1 (5 bases). The CDR3 has 14 residues. Trimming pared 1 base from V and 6 bases from J, leaving 14 bases between. CDR1 and CDR2 from the germline V gene are SGDLS and YYNGEE. Written as DNA, the CDR3 is TGTGCCAGCAGCGTATCCACTCGTAGGGGCGAGCAGTACTTC. This translates into CASSVSTRRGEQYF.